The 22 T cell receptor beta chains given below trace back to one sample, sequenced in a study of control samples from healthy donors and cancer patients (dated by TCRdb to 2019 to 2021). The receptor library was made with the immunoSEQ multiplex PCR assay. Sourced from immuneACCESS, this table was stored by TCRdb with only in-frame sequences that have V and J called. A share of the clones is absent; for the studies checked, an unresolved V gene accounts for under half, and the remainder has no known explanation. The sample includes some 97,000 clones, with roughly 90% observed a single time. Over 15% of the sample belongs to the ten largest clones. Material: blood. The receptors were gathered from a woman aged 45-60 years in good health.

V usage is TRBV6-5 and J usage is TRBJ2-7; 10 nucleotides match TRBD2. The CDR3 totals 16 residues. With 0 bases clipped from V and 7 bases from J, the junction kept 9 bases outside the gene matches. From germline, CDR1 is MNHEY and CDR2 SVGAGI. CDR3 amino acids: CASSYSRLAGAEEQYV. The CDR3 nucleotides read TGTGCCAGCAGTTACTCCCGGCTAGCGGGAGCAGAAGAGCAGTACGTC.

The chain joins TRBV29-1 to TRBJ1-2; tentative D call: TRBD1 (6 bases). The CDR3 loop spans 12 amino acids. With 7 bases removed from V and 8 bases from J, the gap between germline ends came to 17 bases. Germline V gives CDR1 SQVTM, CDR2 ANQGSEA. The chain's CDR3 is CSAAQGLRGYTF. DNA of the CDR3: TGCAGCGCCGCGCAGGGGCTAAGGGGCTACACCTTC.

The chain uses TRBV9 and TRBJ1-2; maybe TRBD1 (6 bases). The CDR3 covers 12 residues. The V gene's germline CDR1 is SGDLS and CDR2 YYNGEE. The CDR3 sequence: CATRQAGIGYTF. Written as DNA, the CDR3 is TGTGCGACGAGACAGGCGGGCATTGGCTACACCTTC. Together with reference TRBV9 and TRBJ1-2, the CDR3 gives the full variable domain: DSGVTQTPKHLITATGQRVTLRCSPRSGDLSVYWYQQSLDQGLQFLIQYYNGEERAKGNILERFSAQQFPDLHSELNLSSLELGDSALYFCATRQAGIGYTFGSGTRLTVV.

The V call is TRBV25-1, the J call TRBJ1-6, with D possibly matching TRBD1 (5 bases). The ends were cut back, 3 bases at V and 11 bases at J, with 17 bases in the middle. The CDR3 has 15 residues. CDR1 and CDR2 from the germline V gene are MGHDK and SYGVNS. Here the CDR3 DNA reads TGTGCCAGCAGTGAGCCTCAGGGTAATTCCCCACCCCTCCACTTT. Its translation is CASSEPQGNSPPLHF.

This chain uses TRBV12-5 with TRBJ1-2; D is undetermined. The CDR3 totals 13 residues. The germline V gene encodes CDR1 LGHNT and CDR2 FRNRAP. V was trimmed by 7 bases and J by 8 bases, leaving 17 bases between them. For the CDR3, the DNA is TGTGCTAGTGCCCCCGGGTGGACGTACGGCTACACCTTC. Translating gives CASAPGWTYGYTF.

For the CDR3, the DNA is TGCGCCAGCAGGGGGACAGGGCTCGTCGGGGAGCTGTTTTTT. This translates into CASRGTGLVGELFF. This rearrangement joins TRBV23-1 to TRBJ2-2; 9 bases map to TRBD1. TRBV23-1 counts as an open reading frame of uncertain function. The CDR3 is made up of 14 amino acids. J was trimmed by 7 bases and V by 6 bases; bases with no gene match: 6.

The chain joins TRBV25-1 to TRBJ1-1; tentative D call: TRBD1 (5 bases). CDR1 and CDR2 from the germline V gene are MGHDK and SYGVNS. V lost 1 base and J 1 base, leaving 19 bases between the germline ends. This CDR3 spans 18 amino acids. The CDR3 bases are TGTGCCAGCAGTGAATGGCCCCGGGGGTGGGCACCGAACACTGAAGCTTTCTTT. Its protein product is CASSEWPRGWAPNTEAFF. The full variable domain, its missing parts supplied by reference TRBV25-1 and TRBJ1-1, is EADIYQTPRYLVIGTGKKITLECSQTMGHDKMYWYQQDPGMELHLIHYSYGVNSTEKGDLSSESTVSRIRTEHFPLTLESARPSHTSQYLCASSEWPRGWAPNTEAFFGQGTRLTVV.

The CDR3 DNA sequence: TGTGCCTGGAGTGCACCAGGGCAGGCCAAAAACATTCAGTACTTC. This translates into CAWSAPGQAKNIQYF. The V call is TRBV30, the J call TRBJ2-4, with D perhaps matching TRBD1 (5 bases). The germline V gene has CDR1 GTSNPN and CDR2 SVGIG (reference sequence). The length of the CDR3 is 15 residues. V lost 1 base to trimming and J lost 1 base, with 11 bases between them. The full variable domain, in which reference TRBV30 and TRBJ2-4 provide the parts outside the CDR3, is SQTIHQWPATLVQPVGSPLSLECTVEGTSNPNLYWYRQAAGRGLQLLFYSVGIGQISSEVPQNLSASRPQDRQFILSSKKLLLSDSGFYLCAWSAPGQAKNIQYFGAGTRLSVL.

This rearrangement joins TRBV6-1 to TRBJ1-2, with D maybe TRBD1 (5 bases). V was cut by 3 bases and J by 5 bases, with 7 bases left in between. The CDR3 totals 12 residues. The V gene's germline CDR1 is MNHNS and CDR2 SASEGT. CDR3 loop: CASSEPGYGYTF. The CDR3, as DNA: TGTGCCAGCAGTGAGCCAGGGTATGGCTACACCTTC.

The rearrangement uses TRBV29-1 and TRBJ2-5; D possibly matches TRBD1 or TRBD2 (6 bases each). Germline values: CDR1 SQVTM, CDR2 ANQGSEA. Trimming pared 4 bases from V and 6 bases from J, leaving 15 bases between. The CDR3 covers 13 residues. For the CDR3, the DNA is TGCAGCGTTGGGGCAGGGGAGGTGAAGACCCAGTACTTC. Protein sequence: CSVGAGEVKTQYF. Supplemented by reference TRBV29-1 and TRBJ2-5, the full variable domain reads SAVISQKPSRDICQRGTSLTIQCQVDSQVTMMFWYRQQPGQSLTLIATANQGSEATYESGFVIDKFPISRPNLTFSTLTVSNMSPEDSSIYLCSVGAGEVKTQYFGPGTRLLVL.

This clone appeared a single time. As DNA, the CDR3 is TGTGCCAGCAGCTTAGGAACCTCGACCCAGTACTTC. Translation gives CASSLGTSTQYF. This sequence joins TRBV11-2 and TRBJ2-5; D gene unclear. This CDR3 has 12 amino acids. V was trimmed by 1 base and J by 7 bases, leaving 7 bases between them. The germline V gene has CDR1 SGHAT and CDR2 FQNNGV.

V gene TRBV5-1 combines with J gene TRBJ2-3; 8 bases are shared with TRBD2. The germline V gene encodes CDR1 SGHRS and CDR2 YFSETQ. V lost 4 bases and J lost 4; bases outside the gene matches: 5. This CDR3 is 14 amino acids long. CDR3 DNA: TGCGCCAGCAGCCTCGGACTAGCAGCAGATACGCAGTATTTT. This translates into CASSLGLAADTQYF.

The gene calls are TRBV7-9 and TRBJ1-2; D remains ambiguous. Germline values: CDR1 SEHNR, CDR2 FQNEAQ (reference sequence). This CDR3 has 13 amino acids. Trimming stripped 0 bases from V and 4 bases from J, with 6 bases between. CDR3 DNA sequence: TGTGCCAGCAGCTTAGCGACTTCCTATGGCTACACCTTC. This sequence encodes CASSLATSYGYTF.

The V call is TRBV19, the J call TRBJ2-7; the match to TRBD2 covers 11 bases. CDR1 is LNHDA and CDR2 is SQIVND in the germline V gene (reference sequence). V lost 5 bases, J lost 4 bases, and 7 bases stayed unmatched. This CDR3 region has 15 residues. CDR3: CASSEASGGLYEQYF. As DNA, the CDR3 is TGTGCCAGTAGTGAAGCTAGCGGGGGGCTGTACGAGCAGTACTTC.

The V and J genes are TRBV3-1 (or the pseudogene TRBV3-2) and TRBJ1-2; no clear D gene. Deletions cut 5 bases from V and 4 bases from J, with 14 bases between. The germline gives CDR1 LGHDT, CDR2 YNNKEL (reference sequence). This CDR3 is 14 amino acids long. The CDR3 DNA reads as TGTGCCAGCAGCACCCAGAACCTGGGCTATGGCTACACCTTC. As protein: CASSTQNLGYGYTF.

The CDR3 spells CASSLDREGEQFF. CDR3 nucleotide sequence: TGTGCCAGCAGCTTGGATAGGGAGGGTGAGCAGTTCTTC. V gene TRBV5-4 combines with J gene TRBJ2-1; 7 nucleotides match TRBD2. Germline CDR1 is SGHNT and CDR2 is YYREEE (reference sequence). The CDR3 runs 13 residues. V shed 0 bases and J 9 bases; nucleotides not matched to a gene: 3. Drawing the rest from reference TRBV5-4 and TRBJ2-1, the complete variable domain is ETGVTQSPTHLIKTRGQQVTLRCSSQSGHNTVSWYQQALGQGPQFIFQYYREEENGRGNFPPRFSGLQFPNYSSELNVNALELDDSALYLCASSLDREGEQFFGPGTRLTVL.

The chain is built from TRBV18 and TRBJ2-1, with TRBD2 matching 8 bases. Germline loops: CDR1 KGHSH, CDR2 LQKENI. The V and J ends lost 7 bases and 7 bases, in that order; junction bases with no gene match: 15. The CDR3 consists of 16 residues. This chain's CDR3 is CASFQRPSGPGNEQFF. The CDR3 DNA reads TGTGCCAGCTTCCAACGCCCTAGCGGGCCGGGGAATGAGCAGTTCTTC.

This chain joins TRBV10-3 and TRBJ1-2; D not resolved. CDR3 size: 13 residues. V was clipped by 5 bases and J by 8 bases, with 15 bases between them. Germline V gene data show CDR1 as ENHRY and CDR2 as SYGVKD. The CDR3 protein is CAISTTGREGYTF. The CDR3 bases are TGTGCCATCAGTACGACCGGACGAGAGGGCTACACCTTC.

V usage is TRBV4-3 and J usage is TRBJ2-7; D is unclear. Germline assignment: CDR1 LGHNA and CDR2 YSLEER. Between the trimmed V and J ends, which lost 0 bases and 2 bases, there was a span of 14 bases. The length of the CDR3 is 16 residues. The CDR3 sequence is CASSQDPHDKAYEQYV. The CDR3 DNA reads as TGCGCCAGCAGCCAAGATCCCCACGACAAGGCCTACGAGCAGTACGTC.

This rearrangement joins TRBV5-1 to TRBJ2-2; D not certain. With 1 base removed from V and 3 bases from J, the gap between germline ends came to 7 bases. This CDR3 is 14 amino acids long. Germline-derived CDR1 and CDR2 are SGHRS and YFSETQ. CDR3 region: CASSLIGYTGELFF. The DNA for the CDR3 is TGCGCCAGCAGCTTGATCGGTTACACCGGGGAGCTGTTTTTT.

The chain has TRBV15 and TRBJ2-3; no clear D. CDR3 length: 18 residues. CDR1 and CDR2 from the germline V gene are LNHNV and YYDKDF (reference sequence). Trimming shortened V by 0 bases and J by 1 base, and 17 bases separated the two germline ends. CDR3 residues: CATSREGFGLVGTDTQYF. The CDR3 bases are TGTGCCACCAGCAGAGAGGGGTTTGGGCTAGTTGGCACAGATACGCAGTATTTT. Based on the CDR3 plus reference TRBV15 and TRBJ2-3, the full variable domain is DAMVIQNPRYQVTQFGKPVTLSCSQTLNHNVMYWYQQKSSQAPKLLFHYYDKDFNNEADTPDNFQSRRPNTSFCFLDIRSPGLGDTAMYLCATSREGFGLVGTDTQYFGPGTRLTVL.

J is TRBJ2-3 and V is TRBV11-3; 7 bases line up with TRBD1. This CDR3 contains 14 residues. Germline loops: CDR1 SGHNT, CDR2 YENEEA. V was pared by 5 bases and J by 3 bases, with 5 bases of the junction left unmatched. CDR3 amino acids: CASSLTRGTDTQYF. The CDR3, as DNA: TGTGCCAGCAGCCTTACCAGGGGGACAGATACGCAGTATTTT.